Listed below are T cell receptor beta chains from one sample, sequenced in a study of blood T cell repertoires in COVID-19. The method was immunoSEQ multiplex PCR; TCRdb's version includes in-frame clones alone and lacks a portion of them. The data hold a few hundred thousand clones, with nearly 90% observed a single time. Sequencing was carried out using peripheral blood. The receptor source for this set is a man aged 18 to 35 with active or convalescent COVID-19. The conserved cysteine and the conserved F or W are not part of the CDR3 here.

v_call	cdr3_aa
TRBV6-2/TRBV6-3	ASSFPAGGNTDTQY
TRBV30	AWTKGANTEAF
TRBV23-1	ASRKQGYEQY
TRBV9	ASSQEGTITYEQY
TRBV27	ASRLGGNSPLH
TRBV3-1/TRBV3-2	ASSQGSGGVTYNEQF
TRBV7-3	ASSWGTRGETQY
TRBV9	ASSVFDRAHYGYT
TRBV18	ASSPRTGESSGNTIY
TRBV9	ASTRQGNYNEQF
TRBV19	ASTLGTGVYGYT
TRBV10-1	ASGTSGMGGANVLT
TRBV5-8	ASRSWIAENTGELF
TRBV6-2/TRBV6-3	ASSSAGILPGRNTIY
TRBV13	ASSFGTGGAPNYGYT
TRBV19	ASSSQDRPNQPQH
TRBV14	ASSQGGQGRYEQY
TRBV19	ASSMRDEGMYEQY
TRBV10-3	AISALAGTYEQY
TRBV4-3	ASSEDTYQPQH
TRBV11-2	ASSLDLGGEMNTEAF
TRBV5-5	ASSSYRGRDQPQH
TRBV20-1	SARTGYGYT
TRBV5-1	ASRWGQGARLRMNTEAF
TRBV7-2	ASSLFQGWGRRGYT
TRBV5-8	ASSVSGTFDDEQY
TRBV9	ASSLMTSGAYNEQF
TRBV6-5	ASSYSGQGISAEAF
TRBV19	ASSPPADRGRTYEQY
TRBV7-3	ASTARGGGANVLT
TRBV28	ASSSAGTGANYGYT
TRBV5-1	ASSLVLRDTDTQY
TRBV5-6	ASSLVSGNTEAF
TRBV19	ASKREFNTEAF
TRBV30	AWSPPGQKNQPQH
TRBV30	AWSPMTYNYGYT
TRBV5-1	ASSSTGVSGNTIY
TRBV28	ASSLRGLAF
TRBV25-1	ASSGTGFNTEAF
TRBV24-1	ATSDPLQGAFRLGQPQH
TRBV4-2	ASSQRGHRNEQF
TRBV6-5	ASRRESGTEAF
TRBV29-1	SVQGASSGANVLT
TRBV7-2	ASSLRLAGGTDTQY
TRBV11-2	ASSPGTSGIVRQY